Listed below are T cell receptor beta chains from one sample, sequenced in a study of Ad26.COV2.S vaccination and SARS-CoV-2 variants. Only in-frame clones appear in the TCRdb table, and some are missing; sequencing was by immunoSEQ multiplex PCR. Of about 680,000 clones in the sample, 89% were seen once. Sequenced here: peripheral blood, sampled in a trial of Ad26.COV2.S vaccine versus placebo. Receptors were obtained from a person between 18 and 65 years old who received the Ad26.COV2.S COVID-19 vaccine or a placebo. Each CDR3 is given with its conserved first and last residue. A D gene is named only where the DNA matches it firmly. A row's size may be missing; if present it is once, few, many or a size class.

j_gene	v_gene	d_gene	abundance	CDR3aa	CDR3nt
TRBJ1-1	TRBV7-3	.	.	CASSATGPGSTEAFF	TGTGCCAGCAGCGCAACCGGGCCTGGGTCCACTGAAGCTTTCTTT
TRBJ1-1	TRBV7-9	.	.	CASRLQENTEAFF	TGTGCCAGCAGACTACAGGAGAACACTGAAGCTTTCTTT
TRBJ2-2	TRBV13	TRBD1	.	CASSTRDRGLYGELFF	TGTGCCAGCAGCACCCGGGACAGGGGGCTTTACGGGGAGCTGTTTTTT
TRBJ2-2	TRBV5-1	.	.	CASSFGRATGELFF	TGCGCCAGCAGCTTCGGGAGAGCTACCGGGGAGCTGTTTTTT
TRBJ2-7	TRBV18	TRBD2	.	CASSPTELGWGTSGQPYEQYF	TGTGCCAGCTCACCAACGGAACTGGGGTGGGGGACTAGCGGACAACCCTACGAGCAGTACTTC
TRBJ1-1	TRBV29-1	.	.	CSVGSGLRGTEAFF	TGCAGCGTTGGAAGTGGGCTCCGAGGGACTGAAGCTTTCTTT
TRBJ2-7	TRBV4-2	.	once	CASSQDRVVNEQYF	TGTGCCAGCAGCCAAGATCGGGTCGTCAACGAGCAGTACTTC
TRBJ2-7	TRBV27	.	.	CASSFRAPYEQYF	TGTGCCAGCAGTTTTCGGGCTCCGTACGAGCAGTACTTC
TRBJ2-2	TRBV4-2	TRBD2	.	CASSPHGGGVTGELFF	TGTGCCAGCAGCCCCCACGGCGGGGGAGTAACCGGGGAGCTGTTTTTT
TRBJ2-2	TRBV7-9	.	once	CASSLQFQLGHTGELFF	TGTGCCAGCAGCTTACAGTTCCAGCTGGGCCACACCGGGGAGCTGTTTTTT
TRBJ2-7	TRBV2	.	.	CASTGPSSYEQYF	TGTGCCAGCACTGGCCCCAGCTCCTACGAGCAGTACTTC
TRBJ2-1	TRBV27	TRBD2	.	CASSSTSYLYNEQFF	TGTGCCAGCAGTTCGACTAGCTACCTATACAATGAGCAGTTCTTC
TRBJ2-2	TRBV27	.	.	CASSPQKGTGELFF	TGTGCCAGCAGCCCCCAGAAGGGCACCGGGGAGCTGTTTTTT
TRBJ2-1	TRBV5-1	.	.	CASSPLAGFSYNEQFF	TGCGCCAGCAGCCCACTCGCGGGATTCTCCTACAATGAGCAGTTCTTC
TRBJ2-7	TRBV20-1	.	.	CSAPYSYEQYF	TGCAGTGCTCCGTATTCCTACGAGCAGTACTTC
TRBJ1-1	TRBV19	.	.	CASSRRELTEAFF	TGTGCCAGTAGTAGGAGGGAATTGACTGAAGCTTTCTTT
TRBJ2-1	TRBV19	TRBD2	.	CASTSMGTSGMDEQFF	TGTGCCAGTACCTCAATGGGGACTAGCGGGATGGATGAGCAGTTCTTC
TRBJ2-1	TRBV5-1	.	few	CASSVRGNEQFF	TGCGCCAGCAGCGTAAGGGGCAATGAGCAGTTCTTC
TRBJ2-1	TRBV7-2	TRBD2	.	CASSLGPLAGDSYNEQFF	TGTGCCAGCAGCTTAGGTCCACTAGCGGGGGATTCCTACAATGAGCAGTTCTTC
TRBJ2-2	TRBV18	.	.	CASSPPSRGELFF	TGTGCCAGCTCACCACCGTCTCGCGGGGAGCTGTTTTTT
TRBJ1-5	TRBV7-8	.	.	CASSFGEGQPQHF	TGTGCCAGCAGCTTTGGTGAGGGTCAGCCCCAGCATTTT
TRBJ2-7	TRBV19	TRBD2	.	CASSIVTSGAYEQYF	TGTGCCAGTAGTATAGTGACTAGCGGGGCCTACGAGCAGTACTTC
TRBJ2-1	TRBV19	TRBD2	.	CASSRAAGTSNEQFF	TGTGCCAGTAGTAGGGCCGCCGGGACTAGCAATGAGCAGTTCTTC
TRBJ1-1	TRBV18	.	.	CASSPQEGRVNTEAFF	TGTGCCAGCTCACCGCAGGAGGGACGGGTGAACACTGAAGCTTTCTTT
TRBJ2-1	TRBV6-6	TRBD1	few	CASSYPGTGTNEQFF	TGTGCCAGCAGTTATCCCGGGACAGGGACCAATGAGCAGTTCTTC
TRBJ2-1	TRBV29-1	.	.	CSVAPEGGANGEQFF	TGCAGCGTCGCCCCCGAGGGTGGCGCGAATGGGGAGCAGTTCTTC
TRBJ2-7	TRBV6-6	.	.	CASSPPGAGDYEQYF	TGTGCCAGCAGTCCGCCGGGCGCCGGGGACTACGAGCAGTACTTC